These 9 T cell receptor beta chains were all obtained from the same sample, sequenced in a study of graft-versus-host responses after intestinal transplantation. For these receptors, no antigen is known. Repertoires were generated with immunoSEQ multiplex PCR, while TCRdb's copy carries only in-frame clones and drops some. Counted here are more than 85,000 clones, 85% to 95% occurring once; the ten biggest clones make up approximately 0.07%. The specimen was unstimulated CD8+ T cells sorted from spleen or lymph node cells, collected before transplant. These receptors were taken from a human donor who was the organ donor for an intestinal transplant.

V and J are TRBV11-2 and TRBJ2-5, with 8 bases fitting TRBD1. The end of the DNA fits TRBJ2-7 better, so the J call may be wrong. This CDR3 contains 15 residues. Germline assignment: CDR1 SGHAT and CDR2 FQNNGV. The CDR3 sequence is CASSSRQGYSYEQYF. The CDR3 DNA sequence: TGTGCCAGCAGCTCCCGACAGGGGTATTCCTACGAGCAGTACTTC.

The DNA of the CDR3 is TGTGCCAGCAGTTCCCTCAAGTGGGACAGGGGGCGACTGGGCTATGGCTACACCTTC. Translation gives CASSSLKWDRGRLGYGYTF. The V gene is TRBV28, the J gene TRBJ1-2, with 12 bases identical to TRBD1. The CDR3 has 19 residues. CDR1 is MDHEN, CDR2 SYDVKM, per germline. J was trimmed by 4 bases and V by 4 bases; bases with no gene match: 16.

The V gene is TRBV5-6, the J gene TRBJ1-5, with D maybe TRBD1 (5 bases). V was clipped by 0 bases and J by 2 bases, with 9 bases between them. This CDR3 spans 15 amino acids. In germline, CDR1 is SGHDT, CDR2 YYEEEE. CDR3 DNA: TGTGCCAGCAGCTTGGAAGGGGCGGGCAATCAGCCCCAGCATTTT. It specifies CASSLEGAGNQPQHF. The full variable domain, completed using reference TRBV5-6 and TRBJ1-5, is DAGVTQSPTHLIKTRGQQVTLRCSPKSGHDTVSWYQQALGQGPQFIFQYYEEEERQRGNFPDRFSGHQFPNYSSELNVNALLLGDSALYLCASSLEGAGNQPQHFGDGTRLSIL.

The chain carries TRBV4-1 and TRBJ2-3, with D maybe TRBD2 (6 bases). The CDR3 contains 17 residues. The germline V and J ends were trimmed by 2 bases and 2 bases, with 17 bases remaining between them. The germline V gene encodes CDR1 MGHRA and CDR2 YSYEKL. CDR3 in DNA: TGCGCCAGCAGCCAATTGACTACTAGCCCAATCACAGATACGCAGTATTTT. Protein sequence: CASSQLTTSPITDTQYF.

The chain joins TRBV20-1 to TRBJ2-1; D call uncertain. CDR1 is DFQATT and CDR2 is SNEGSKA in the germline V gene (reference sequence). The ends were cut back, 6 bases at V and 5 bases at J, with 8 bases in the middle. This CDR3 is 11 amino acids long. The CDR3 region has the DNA TGCAGTGCGCCCTTAGACAATGAGCAGTTCTTC. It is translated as CSAPLDNEQFF.

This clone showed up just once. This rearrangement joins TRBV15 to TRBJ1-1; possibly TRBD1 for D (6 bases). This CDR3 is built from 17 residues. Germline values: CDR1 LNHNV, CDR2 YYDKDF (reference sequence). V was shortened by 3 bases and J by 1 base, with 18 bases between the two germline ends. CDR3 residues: CATSSRFPGVGNTEAFF. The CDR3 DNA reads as TGTGCCACCAGCAGCCGATTCCCAGGGGTGGGGAACACTGAAGCTTTCTTT.

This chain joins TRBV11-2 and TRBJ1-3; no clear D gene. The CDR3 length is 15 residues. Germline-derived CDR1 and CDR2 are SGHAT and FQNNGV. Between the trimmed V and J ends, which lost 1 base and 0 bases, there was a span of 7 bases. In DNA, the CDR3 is TGTGCCAGCAGCTTAGGAGCAGGCTCTGGAAACACCATATATTTT. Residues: CASSLGAGSGNTIYF.

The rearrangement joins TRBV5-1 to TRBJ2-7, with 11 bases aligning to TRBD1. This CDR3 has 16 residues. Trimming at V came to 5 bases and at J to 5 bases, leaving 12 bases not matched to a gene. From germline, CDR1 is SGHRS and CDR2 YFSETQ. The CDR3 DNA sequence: TGCGCCAGCAGGAGGACAGGGGGCGACGGGCCTAACGAGCAGTACTTC. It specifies CASRRTGGDGPNEQYF.

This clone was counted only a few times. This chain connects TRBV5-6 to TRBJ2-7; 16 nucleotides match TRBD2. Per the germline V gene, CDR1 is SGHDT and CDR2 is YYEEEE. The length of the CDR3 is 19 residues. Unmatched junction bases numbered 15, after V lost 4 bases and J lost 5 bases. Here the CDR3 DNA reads TGTGCCAGCAGCGGAACGGGACTAGCGGGGGGGCCCGTGTCCCACGAGCAGTACTTC. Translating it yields CASSGTGLAGGPVSHEQYF.